The clone carrying this T cell receptor beta chain showed up many times. The antigen remains undetermined. The data were obtained in a study of response to subunit inactivated influenza vaccine. Findings of the study overall: Each seasonal influenza vaccination recruits few new T cells, the authors suggested.

A single record per CDR3 protein comes from TCRdb applying MiXCR to the RT-PCR reads. The sample lists about 700,000 distinct CDR3 sequences, about 15% seen once, with around 7% in the top ten. The CDR3 is 14 amino acids. Trimming took 3 bases from V and 1 from J, leaving 10 bases between them. CDR1 and CDR2 from the germline V gene are SGHRS and YFSETQ. This TCR came from a man aged 50-60 years who received an inactivated influenza vaccine. This rearrangement joins TRBV5-1 to TRBJ1-1, with a possible D match to TRBD1 (5 bases). Sequencing used PBMCs from blood, obtained 14 days before vaccination. CDR3 DNA sequence: TGCGCCAGCAGCTCCCAGGGCAGGAACACTGAAGCTTTCTTT. It encodes CASSSQGRNTEAFF.